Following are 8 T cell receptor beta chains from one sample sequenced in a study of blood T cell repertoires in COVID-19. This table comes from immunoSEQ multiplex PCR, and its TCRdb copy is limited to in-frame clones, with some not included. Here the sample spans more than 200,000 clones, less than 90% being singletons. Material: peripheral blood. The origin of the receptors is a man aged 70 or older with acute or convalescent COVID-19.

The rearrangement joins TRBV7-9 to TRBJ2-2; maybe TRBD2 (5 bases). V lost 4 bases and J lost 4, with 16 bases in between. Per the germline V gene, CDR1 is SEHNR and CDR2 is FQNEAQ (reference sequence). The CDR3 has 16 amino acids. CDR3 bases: TGTGCCAGCAGCTCAGCAAGGTCGGGGTTCACCGGGGAGCTGTTTTTT. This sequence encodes CASSSARSGFTGELFF. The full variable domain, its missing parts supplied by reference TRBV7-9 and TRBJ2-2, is DTGVSQNPRHKITKRGQNVTFRCDPISEHNRLYWYRQTLGQGPEFLTYFQNEAQLEKSRLLSDRFSAERPKGSFSTLEIQRTEQGDSAMYLCASSSARSGFTGELFFGEGSRLTVL.

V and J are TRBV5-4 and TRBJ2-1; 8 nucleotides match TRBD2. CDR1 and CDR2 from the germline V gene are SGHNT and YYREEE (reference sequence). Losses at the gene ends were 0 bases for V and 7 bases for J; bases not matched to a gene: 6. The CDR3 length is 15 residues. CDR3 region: CASSLEAGGVNEQFF. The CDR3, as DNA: TGTGCCAGCAGCTTGGAGGCGGGAGGTGTAAATGAGCAGTTCTTC.

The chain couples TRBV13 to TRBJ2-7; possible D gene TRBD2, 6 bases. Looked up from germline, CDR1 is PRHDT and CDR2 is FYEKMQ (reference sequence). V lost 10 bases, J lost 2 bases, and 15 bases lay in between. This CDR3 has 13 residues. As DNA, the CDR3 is TGTGCCACCAGTCGGGGCGGGGCCTACGAGCAGTACTTC. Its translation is CATSRGGAYEQYF.

CDR3 in amino acids: CAIKTGDYEQYF. The CDR3 region has the DNA TGTGCCATCAAGACAGGAGACTACGAGCAGTACTTC. The chain carries TRBV10-3 and TRBJ2-7; tentatively, D is TRBD1 (6 bases). This CDR3 region has 12 residues. The V gene's germline CDR1 is ENHRY and CDR2 SYGVKD. The germline V and J ends were trimmed by 7 bases and 3 bases, with 10 bases remaining between them.

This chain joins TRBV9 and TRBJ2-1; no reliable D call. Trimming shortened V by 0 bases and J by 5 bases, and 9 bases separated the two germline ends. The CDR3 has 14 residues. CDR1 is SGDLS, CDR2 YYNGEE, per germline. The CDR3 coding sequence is TGTGCCAGCAGCGTAGGTCCAGGAAACAATGAGCAGTTCTTC. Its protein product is CASSVGPGNNEQFF.

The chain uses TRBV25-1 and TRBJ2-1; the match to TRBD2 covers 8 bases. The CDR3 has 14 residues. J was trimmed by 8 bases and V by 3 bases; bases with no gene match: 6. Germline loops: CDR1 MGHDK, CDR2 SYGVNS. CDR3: CASSDAGRVDEQFF. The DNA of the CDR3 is TGTGCCAGCAGTGATGCCGGGAGGGTTGATGAGCAGTTCTTC.

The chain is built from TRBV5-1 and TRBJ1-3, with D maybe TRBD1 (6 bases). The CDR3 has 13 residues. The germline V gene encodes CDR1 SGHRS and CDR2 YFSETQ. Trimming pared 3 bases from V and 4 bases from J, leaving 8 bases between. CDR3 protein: CASSSGTGNTIYF. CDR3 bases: TGCGCCAGCAGCTCCGGGACAGGAAACACCATATATTTT.

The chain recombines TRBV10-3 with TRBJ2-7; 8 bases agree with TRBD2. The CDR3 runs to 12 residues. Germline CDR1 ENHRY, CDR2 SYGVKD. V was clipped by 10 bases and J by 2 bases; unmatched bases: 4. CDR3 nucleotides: TGTGCCACCCGGGGGGGTGCCTACGAGCAGTACTTC. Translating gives CATRGGAYEQYF.